The clone carrying this T cell receptor beta chain appeared a few times. Antigen unknown. Expressed TCRB transcripts got sequenced, as all isolated RNA was reverse transcribed. Libraries were prepared by immunoSEQ multiplex PCR; TCRdb keeps only in-frame clonotypes and omits some of them. The sample gives about 660,000 clones, around 15% of which show up once; less than 0.04% is in the top ten. The sample is drawn from a study of beta chain features in type 1 diabetes. Study-level findings and limits: Equally in patients and controls, PCR might preferentially amplify shorter templates. TCRB CDR3s were moderately but significantly shorter in Type 1 diabetes patients in all four CD4+ subsets.

V was clipped by 6 bases and J by 11 bases, with 13 bases between them. This CDR3 region has 11 residues. Per the germline V gene, CDR1 is LGHNA and CDR2 is YNFKEQ. The TCR sequence derives from a man between 18 and 35 years old with type 1 diabetes. The sample was naive CD4+ T cells from blood. The chain uses TRBV4-2 and TRBJ2-5; D unresolved. CDR3 in amino acids: CASSLSDEQYF. In DNA, the CDR3 is TGTGCCAGCAGTCTGTCGGATGAGCAGTACTTC.